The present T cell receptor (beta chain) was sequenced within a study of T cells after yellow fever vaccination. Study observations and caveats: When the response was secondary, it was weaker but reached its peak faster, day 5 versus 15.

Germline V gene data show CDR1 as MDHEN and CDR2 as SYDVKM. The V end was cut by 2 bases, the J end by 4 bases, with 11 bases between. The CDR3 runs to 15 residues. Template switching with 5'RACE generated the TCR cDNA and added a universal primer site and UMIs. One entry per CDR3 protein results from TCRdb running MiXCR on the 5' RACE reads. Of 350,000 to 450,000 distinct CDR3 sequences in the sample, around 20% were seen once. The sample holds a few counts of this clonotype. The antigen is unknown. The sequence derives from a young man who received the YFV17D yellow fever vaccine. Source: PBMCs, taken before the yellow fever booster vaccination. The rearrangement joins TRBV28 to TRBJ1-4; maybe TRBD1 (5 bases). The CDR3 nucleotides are TGTGCCAGCAGTTTAACCAGGGCGCTTAATGAAAAACTGTTTTTT. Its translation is CASSLTRALNEKLFF.